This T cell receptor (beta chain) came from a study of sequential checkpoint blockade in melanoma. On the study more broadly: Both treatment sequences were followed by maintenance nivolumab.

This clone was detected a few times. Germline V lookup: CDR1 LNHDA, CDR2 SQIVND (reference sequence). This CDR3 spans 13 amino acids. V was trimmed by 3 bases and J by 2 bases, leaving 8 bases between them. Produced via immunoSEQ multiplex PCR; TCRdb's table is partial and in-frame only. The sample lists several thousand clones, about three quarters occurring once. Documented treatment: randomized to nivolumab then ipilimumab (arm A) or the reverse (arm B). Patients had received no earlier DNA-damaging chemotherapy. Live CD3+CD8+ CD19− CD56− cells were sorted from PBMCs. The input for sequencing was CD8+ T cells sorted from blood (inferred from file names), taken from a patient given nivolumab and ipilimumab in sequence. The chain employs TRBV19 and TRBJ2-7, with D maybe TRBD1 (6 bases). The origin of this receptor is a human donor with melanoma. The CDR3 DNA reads TGTGCCAGTAGTATGGGGGCAGCCTACGAGCAGTACTTC. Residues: CASSMGAAYEQYF.